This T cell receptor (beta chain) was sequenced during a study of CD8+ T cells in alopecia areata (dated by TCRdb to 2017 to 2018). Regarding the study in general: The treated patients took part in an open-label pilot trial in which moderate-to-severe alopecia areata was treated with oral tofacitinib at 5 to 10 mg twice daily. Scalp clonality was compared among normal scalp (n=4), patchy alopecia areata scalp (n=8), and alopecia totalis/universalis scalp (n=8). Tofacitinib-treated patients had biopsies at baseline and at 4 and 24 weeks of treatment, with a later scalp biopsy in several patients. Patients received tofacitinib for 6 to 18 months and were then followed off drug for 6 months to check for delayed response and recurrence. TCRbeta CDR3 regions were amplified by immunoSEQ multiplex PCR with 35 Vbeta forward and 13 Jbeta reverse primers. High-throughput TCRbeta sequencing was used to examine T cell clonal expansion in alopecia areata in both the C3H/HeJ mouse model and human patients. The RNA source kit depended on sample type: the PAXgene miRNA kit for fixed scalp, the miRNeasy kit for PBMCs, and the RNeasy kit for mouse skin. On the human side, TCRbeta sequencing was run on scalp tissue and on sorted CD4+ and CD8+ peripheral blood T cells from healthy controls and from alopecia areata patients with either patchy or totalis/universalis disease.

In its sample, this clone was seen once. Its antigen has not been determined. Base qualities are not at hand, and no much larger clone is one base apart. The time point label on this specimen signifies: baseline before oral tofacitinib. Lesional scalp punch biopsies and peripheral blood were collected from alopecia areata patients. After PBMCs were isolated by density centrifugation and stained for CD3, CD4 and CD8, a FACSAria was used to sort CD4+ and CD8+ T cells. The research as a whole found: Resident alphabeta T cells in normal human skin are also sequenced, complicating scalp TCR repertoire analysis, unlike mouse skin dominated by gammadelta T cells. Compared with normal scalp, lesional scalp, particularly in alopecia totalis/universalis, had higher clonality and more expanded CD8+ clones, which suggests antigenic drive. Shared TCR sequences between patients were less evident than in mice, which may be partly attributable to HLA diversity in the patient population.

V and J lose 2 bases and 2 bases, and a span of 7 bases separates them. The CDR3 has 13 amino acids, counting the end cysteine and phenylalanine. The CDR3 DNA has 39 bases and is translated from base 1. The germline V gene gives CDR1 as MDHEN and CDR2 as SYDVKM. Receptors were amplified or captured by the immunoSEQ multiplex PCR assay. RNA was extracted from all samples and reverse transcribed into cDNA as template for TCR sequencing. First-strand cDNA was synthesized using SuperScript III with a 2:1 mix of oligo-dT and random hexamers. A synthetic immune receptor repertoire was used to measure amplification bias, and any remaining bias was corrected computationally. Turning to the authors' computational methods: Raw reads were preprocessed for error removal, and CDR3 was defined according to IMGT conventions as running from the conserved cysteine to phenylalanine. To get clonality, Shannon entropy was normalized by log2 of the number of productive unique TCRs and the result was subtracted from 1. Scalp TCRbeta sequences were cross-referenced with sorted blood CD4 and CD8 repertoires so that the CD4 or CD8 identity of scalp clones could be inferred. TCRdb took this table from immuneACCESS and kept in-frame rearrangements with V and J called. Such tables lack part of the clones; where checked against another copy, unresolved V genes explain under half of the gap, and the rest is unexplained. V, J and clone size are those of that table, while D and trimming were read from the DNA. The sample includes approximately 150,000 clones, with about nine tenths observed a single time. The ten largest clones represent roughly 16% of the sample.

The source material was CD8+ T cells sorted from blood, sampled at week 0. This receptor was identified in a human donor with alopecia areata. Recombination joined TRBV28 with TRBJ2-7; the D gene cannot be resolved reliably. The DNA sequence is TGTGCCAGCAGTTTACAGCCTGCCTACGAGCAGTACTTC. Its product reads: CASSLQPAYEQYF.